The rows below give T cell receptor beta chains drawn from one sample of a study of T cell repertoires in cytomegalovirus infection. TCRdb re-derived calls from the reads in MiXCR, one entry per CDR3 protein. The repertoire includes some 500,000 distinct CDR3 sequences, approximately 40% of them detected once, and 48% sits in the top ten. What these receptors recognize is not known. The material sequenced was cultured PBMCs, taken from culture after CMV antigen stimulation. Source of these receptors: a human donor in good health (CMV status not recorded). Some clones in this sample may be carry-over from other donors' samples. CDR3s include the opening cysteine and the closing phenylalanine or tryptophan. A D gene is named only where the DNA matches it firmly. Rows may omit the clone size; those that give it use once, few, many or a size class.

J gene,clone size,V gene,D gene,CDR3 protein,CDR3 DNA
TRBJ2-5,NA,TRBV12-3/TRBV12-4,NA,CASSPLAAETQYF,TGTGCCAGCAGTCCACTAGCCGCCGAGACCCAGTACTTC
TRBJ2-1,NA,TRBV20-1,NA,CSARRGRKEFF,TGCAGTGCCAGGAGGGGCAGAAAGGAGTTCTTC
TRBJ2-6,NA,TRBV19,TRBD1,CASSTPTGGARSGANVLTF,TGTGCCAGTAGTACCCCGACAGGGGGGGCCCGCTCTGGGGCCAACGTCCTGACTTTC
TRBJ1-1,NA,TRBV6-1,NA,CASSGTVQNTEASF,TGTGCCAGCAGTGGGACAGTACAAAACACTGAAGCTTCCTTT
TRBJ2-7,few,TRBV4-1,TRBD2,CASSQEKMDGGGANEQYF,TGCGCCAGCAGCCAAGAAAAAATGGACGGCGGGGGGGCCAACGAGCAGTACTTC
TRBJ1-1,few,TRBV7-2,NA,CASSLFANTEAFF,TGTGCCAGCAGCTTGTTCGCGAACACTGAAGCTTTCTTT
TRBJ2-6,NA,TRBV4-3,NA,CASSQEGGSGANVLTF,TGCGCCAGCAGCCAAGAGGGGGGATCTGGGGCCAACGTCCTGACTTTC
TRBJ2-7,few,TRBV10-3,NA,CAIGPATYEQYF,TGTGCCATCGGACCTGCCACCTACGAGCAGTACTTC
TRBJ2-1,NA,TRBV29-1,NA,CSVSTTCNEQFF,TGCAGCGTTTCAACTACGTGCAATGAGCAGTTCTTC
TRBJ2-3,few,TRBV6-1,TRBD2,CASSGTSGGWTQYF,TGTGCCAGCAGTGGGACCTCCGGGGGGTGGACGCAGTATTTT
TRBJ2-7,NA,TRBV4-1,NA,CASSQASTSYEQYF,TGCGCCAGCAGCCAAGCATCTACCTCCTACGAGCAGTACTTC
TRBJ2-1,NA,TRBV7-2,NA,CASTPTQGRPHEQFF,TGTGCCAGCACCCCGACCCAGGGGCGGCCCCATGAGCAGTTCTTC
TRBJ2-1,few,TRBV10-1,TRBD2,CASSESIAGVEFF,TGCGCCAGCAGTGAGTCTATAGCGGGAGTTGAGTTCTTC
TRBJ1-2,few,TRBV5-5,NA,CASSSQWGGNYGYTF,TGTGCCAGCAGCTCGCAATGGGGGGGAAACTATGGCTACACCTTC
TRBJ1-2,few,TRBV6-2/TRBV6-3,TRBD1,CASRHGQGRRFNYGYTF,TGTGCCAGCAGACACGGACAGGGGCGCCGATTTAACTATGGCTACACCTTC
TRBJ1-2,many,TRBV7-2,NA,CASSLADSAYGYTF,TGTGCCAGCAGCTTGGCCGACAGTGCCTATGGCTACACCTTC
TRBJ2-3,NA,TRBV6-6,NA,CASSGAGRSPYTDTQYF,TGTGCCAGCAGTGGGGCGGGGAGGTCTCCCTACACAGATACGCAGTATTTT
TRBJ2-7,NA,TRBV6-5,TRBD1,CASSHWFWDRGYEQYF,TGTGCCAGCAGCCACTGGTTCTGGGACAGGGGATACGAGCAGTACTTC
TRBJ2-5,few,TRBV7-2,NA,CASSFRPPSPTQYF,TGTGCCAGCAGCTTTCGTCCCCCTAGCCCCACCCAGTACTTC
TRBJ1-6,NA,TRBV7-9,NA,CASSPKMLRGPRGSPLHF,TGTGCCAGCAGCCCCAAAATGCTACGGGGTCCTCGGGGTTCACCCCTCCACTTT
TRBJ2-5,NA,TRBV10-3,TRBD2,CAIGGRAGGETQYF,TGTGCCATCGGCGGCCGGGCGGGAGGGGAGACCCAGTACTTC
TRBJ2-2,few,TRBV7-8,NA,CASSFNREPHTGELFF,TGTGCCAGCAGCTTTAACCGGGAGCCCCACACCGGGGAGCTGTTTTTT
TRBJ1-1,few,TRBV7-2,TRBD1,CASSLVKGATEAFF,TGTGCCAGCAGCTTAGTTAAGGGGGCAACTGAAGCTTTCTTT
TRBJ2-7,NA,TRBV6-8,NA,CASSAGLIIYEQYF,TGTGCCAGCAGTGCGGGCCTTATCATCTACGAGCAGTACTTC
TRBJ2-7,few,TRBV7-6,TRBD2,CASSLAAVRGGSGSQGGGQYF,TGTGCCAGCAGCTTAGCGGCTGTGAGGGGCGGGAGTGGATCCCAAGGCGGTGGGCAGTACTTC
TRBJ2-5,NA,TRBV20-1,NA,CSASRAPPQETQYF,TGCAGTGCTAGTAGGGCTCCCCCCCAAGAGACCCAGTACTTC
TRBJ1-5,many,TRBV7-2,TRBD1,CASSSGQGHQPQHF,TGTGCCAGCAGCTCGGGACAGGGTCATCAGCCCCAGCATTTT
TRBJ2-7,many,TRBV7-2,NA,CASSSHPWNPGQEIRYEQYF,TGTGCCAGCAGCTCACACCCATGGAACCCCGGGCAGGAAATCCGCTACGAGCAGTACTTC
TRBJ2-3,NA,TRBV2,NA,CASSASGLRADTQYF,TGTGCCAGCAGTGCATCGGGTCTACGTGCAGATACGCAGTATTTT
TRBJ2-3,few,TRBV7-8,NA,CASSQPGSQIGAQYF,TGTGCCAGCAGTCAACCGGGTTCTCAAATAGGAGCGCAGTATTTT
TRBJ2-6,NA,TRBV18,NA,CASSPGESGANVLTF,TGTGCCAGCTCACCGGGCGAATCTGGGGCCAACGTCCTGACTTTC
TRBJ2-5,NA,TRBV4-1,NA,CASSLGPWETQYF,TGCGCCAGCAGCCTGGGACCCTGGGAGACCCAGTACTTC
TRBJ2-5,NA,TRBV7-8,TRBD1,CASRRDRGITQYF,TGTGCCAGCAGGCGGGACAGGGGGATCACCCAGTACTTC
TRBJ2-1,many,TRBV7-2,TRBD2,CASSLGLAGYNEQFF,TGTGCCAGCAGCTTAGGACTAGCGGGATATAATGAGCAGTTCTTC
TRBJ2-5,NA,TRBV11-2,NA,CASSQPGTTETQYF,TGTGCCAGCAGCCAACCGGGGACGACGGAGACCCAGTACTTC
TRBJ1-2,few,TRBV11-2,TRBD1,CASSFLRQGRGYTF,TGTGCCAGCAGCTTTCTCAGACAGGGACGTGGCTACACCTTC
TRBJ2-1,few,TRBV7-2,NA,CASSISLGYEQFF,TGTGCCAGCAGCATCAGTCTAGGTTATGAGCAGTTCTTC
TRBJ2-3,NA,TRBV7-2,NA,CASRVSGSRADTQYF,TGTGCCAGCAGAGTTAGCGGTTCGAGGGCAGATACGCAGTATTTT
TRBJ2-3,few,TRBV11-2,TRBD2,CASSLQLAYSTDTQYF,TGTGCCAGCAGCTTACAACTAGCGTACAGCACAGATACGCAGTATTTT
TRBJ2-3,NA,TRBV10-3,TRBD2,CAIRGLAGSTDTQYF,TGTGCCATCAGAGGACTAGCGGGGAGCACAGATACGCAGTATTTT
TRBJ2-1,few,TRBV7-6,TRBD2,CASSSLAGPYNEQFF,TGTGCCAGCAGCTCACTAGCGGGGCCCTACAATGAGCAGTTCTTC
TRBJ1-2,NA,TRBV12-3/TRBV12-4,NA,CASSHRGGYTF,TGTGCCAGCAGCCATCGAGGAGGCTACACCTTC
TRBJ1-5,NA,TRBV19,NA,CASSPGAPGVGQPQHF,TGTGCCAGTAGCCCCGGGGCCCCAGGGGTCGGGCAGCCCCAGCATTTT
TRBJ2-7,NA,TRBV5-5,NA,CASSEELSYEQYF,TGTGCCAGCAGCGAGGAGTTATCCTACGAGCAGTACTTC
TRBJ1-2,NA,TRBV10-3,NA,CAISERASGDGYTF,TGTGCCATCAGTGAGAGGGCGTCAGGGGATGGCTACACCTTC
TRBJ2-7,NA,TRBV11-1,TRBD1,CASSFGQGMNYEQYF,TGTGCCAGCAGCTTCGGACAGGGAATGAACTACGAGCAGTACTTC
TRBJ1-2,NA,TRBV6-2/TRBV6-3,TRBD1,CAPGDSILHGGGYTF,TGTGCCCCCGGGGACAGTATCCTGCATGGGGGTGGCTACACCTTC
TRBJ1-2,many,TRBV7-2,NA,CASSLQGGGYTF,TGTGCCAGCAGCTTACAGGGAGGAGGCTACACCTTC
TRBJ1-6,few,TRBV4-3,TRBD1,CASGKTRDRVNSPLHF,TGCGCCAGCGGGAAAACGCGGGACAGGGTTAATTCACCCCTCCACTTT
TRBJ2-2,NA,TRBV28,NA,CASSFVSATGELFF,TGTGCCAGCAGCTTCGTGAGCGCCACCGGGGAGCTGTTTTTT
TRBJ2-1,NA,TRBV12-3/TRBV12-4,NA,CASSLRIYNEQFF,TGTGCCAGCAGTTTGCGAATCTACAATGAGCAGTTCTTC
TRBJ2-7,few,TRBV7-2,NA,CASSLEGTLEQYF,TGTGCCAGCAGCTTAGAAGGGACCCTCGAGCAGTACTTC
TRBJ1-6,NA,TRBV12-3/TRBV12-4,TRBD1,CASSYRGRSPLHF,TGTGCCAGCAGTTACAGGGGTCGATCACCCCTCCACTTT
TRBJ1-2,once,TRBV19,NA,CASANAAGMLYGYTF,TGTGCCAGCGCCAATGCCGCAGGCATGCTCTATGGCTACACCTTC
TRBJ1-6,NA,TRBV28,NA,CASRRERPLHF,TGTGCCAGCAGGCGCGAAAGGCCCCTCCACTTT
TRBJ2-5,many,TRBV7-2,NA,CASSLVSGRETQYF,TGTGCCAGCAGCTTAGTTTCCGGGCGAGAGACCCAGTACTTC
TRBJ2-7,NA,TRBV10-3,TRBD2,CAVSERGPAYEQYF,TGTGCCGTGTCGGAGCGGGGGCCAGCCTACGAGCAGTACTTC